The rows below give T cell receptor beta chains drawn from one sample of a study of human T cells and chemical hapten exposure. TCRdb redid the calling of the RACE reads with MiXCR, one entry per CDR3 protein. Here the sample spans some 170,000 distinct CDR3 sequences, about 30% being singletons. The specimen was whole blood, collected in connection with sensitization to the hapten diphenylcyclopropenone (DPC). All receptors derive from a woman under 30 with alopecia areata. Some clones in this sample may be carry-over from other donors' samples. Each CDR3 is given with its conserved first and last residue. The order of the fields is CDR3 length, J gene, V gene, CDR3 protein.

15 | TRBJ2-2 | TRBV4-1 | CASSLPWTGTGELFF
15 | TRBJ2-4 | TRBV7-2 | CASSLGRGRGNIQYF
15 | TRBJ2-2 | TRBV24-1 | CATSDRTSGAGELFF
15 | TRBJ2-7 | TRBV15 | CATSRATGGAGKQYF
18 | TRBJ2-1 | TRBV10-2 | CASSLTGNSITSQGLQFF
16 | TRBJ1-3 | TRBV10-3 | CAISGENIFSGNTIYF
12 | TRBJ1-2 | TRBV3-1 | CASSRTNYGYTF
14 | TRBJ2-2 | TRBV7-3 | CASSPQSTTGELFF
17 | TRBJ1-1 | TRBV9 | CASSLNELRGTNTEAFF
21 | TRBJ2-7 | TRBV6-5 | CASSYSINPRRPPAGDYEQYF
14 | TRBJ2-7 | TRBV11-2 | CASSPGLADYEQYF
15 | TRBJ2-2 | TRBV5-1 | CASSPSGRNTGELFF
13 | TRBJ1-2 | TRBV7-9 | CASSLLNGYGYTF
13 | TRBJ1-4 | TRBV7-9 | CASSLEIPGKLFF
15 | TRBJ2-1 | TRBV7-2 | CASSSTGSSYNEQFF
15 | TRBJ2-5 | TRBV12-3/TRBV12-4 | CASSFSLGNLETQYF
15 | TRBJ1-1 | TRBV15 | CATSRDGGAGTEAFF
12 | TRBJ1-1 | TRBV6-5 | CASSRSLGFTFF
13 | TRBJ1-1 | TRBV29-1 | CSVDLDLNTEAFF
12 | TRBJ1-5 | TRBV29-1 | CSVTGVGQPQHF
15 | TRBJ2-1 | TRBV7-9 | CASSLTGSSYNEQFF
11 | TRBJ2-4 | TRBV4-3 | CASSRGSHQYF
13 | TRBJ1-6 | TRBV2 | CASRPRDVGPLHF
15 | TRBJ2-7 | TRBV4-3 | CASSQEAGQPYEQYF
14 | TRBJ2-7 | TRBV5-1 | CASSLVDSNYEQYF
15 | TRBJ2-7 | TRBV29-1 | CSVEGEAQNPYEQYF
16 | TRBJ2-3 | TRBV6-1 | CASRNDRRPSTDTQYF
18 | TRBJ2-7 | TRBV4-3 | CASSPALGAGGPRAEQYF
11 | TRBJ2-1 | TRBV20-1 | CSFTRENEQFF
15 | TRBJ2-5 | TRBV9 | CASSNRQGWGETQYF
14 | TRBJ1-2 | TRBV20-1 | CSASAGTLNYGYTF
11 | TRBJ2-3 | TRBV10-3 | CAISGSDTQYF
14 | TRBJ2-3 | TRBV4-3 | CASGLGAGTDTQYF
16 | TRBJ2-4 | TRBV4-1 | CASSQVTRGSKNIQYF
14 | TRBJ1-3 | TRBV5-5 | CASSLGGQGNTIYF
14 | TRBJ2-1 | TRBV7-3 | CASGKLAKDNEQFF
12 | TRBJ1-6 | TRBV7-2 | CASSLASSPLHF
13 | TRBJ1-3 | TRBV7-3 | CASSSSAGNTIYF
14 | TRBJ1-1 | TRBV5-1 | CASSLRQDRAEAFF
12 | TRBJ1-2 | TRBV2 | CAIRPKDYGYTF
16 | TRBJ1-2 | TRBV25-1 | CASQNHYREEFYGYTF
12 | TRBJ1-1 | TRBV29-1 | CSVAGRGTEAFF
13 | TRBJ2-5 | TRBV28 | CASSLDRKETQYF
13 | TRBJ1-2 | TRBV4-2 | CASSPGQAYGYTF
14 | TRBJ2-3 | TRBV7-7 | CASSPTGGTDTQYF
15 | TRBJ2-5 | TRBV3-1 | CASSQDWARLETQYF
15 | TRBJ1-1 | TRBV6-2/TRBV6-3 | CASSFRDRGRGEAFF
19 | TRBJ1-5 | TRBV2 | CASSDRYWETSYSNQPQHF
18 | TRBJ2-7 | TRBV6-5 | CASSRPGTSGAKFYEQYF
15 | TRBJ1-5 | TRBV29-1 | CSVEGQATGNQPQHF